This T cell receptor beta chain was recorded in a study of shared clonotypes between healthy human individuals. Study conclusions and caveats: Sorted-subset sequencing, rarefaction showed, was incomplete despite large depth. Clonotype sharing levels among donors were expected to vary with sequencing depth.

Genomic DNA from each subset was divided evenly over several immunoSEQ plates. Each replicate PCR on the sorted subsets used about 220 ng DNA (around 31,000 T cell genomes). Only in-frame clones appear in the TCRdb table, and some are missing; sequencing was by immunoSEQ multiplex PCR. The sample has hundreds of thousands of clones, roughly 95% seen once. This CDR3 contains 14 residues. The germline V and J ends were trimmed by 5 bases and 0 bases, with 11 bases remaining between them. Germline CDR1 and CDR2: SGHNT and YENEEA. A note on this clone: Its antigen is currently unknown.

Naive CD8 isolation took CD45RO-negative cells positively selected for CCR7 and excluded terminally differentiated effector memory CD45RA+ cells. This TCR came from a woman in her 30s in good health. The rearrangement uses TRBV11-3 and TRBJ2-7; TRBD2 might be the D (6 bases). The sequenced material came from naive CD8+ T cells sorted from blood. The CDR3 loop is CASSPDGSSYEQYF. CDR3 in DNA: TGTGCCAGCAGCCCGGACGGGAGCTCCTACGAGCAGTACTTC. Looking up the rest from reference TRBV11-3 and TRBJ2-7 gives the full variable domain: EAGVVQSPRYKIIEKKQPVAFWCNPISGHNTLYWYLQNLGQGPELLIRYENEEAVDDSQLPKDRFSAERLKGVDSTLKIQPAELGDSAVYLCASSPDGSSYEQYFGPGTRLTVT.